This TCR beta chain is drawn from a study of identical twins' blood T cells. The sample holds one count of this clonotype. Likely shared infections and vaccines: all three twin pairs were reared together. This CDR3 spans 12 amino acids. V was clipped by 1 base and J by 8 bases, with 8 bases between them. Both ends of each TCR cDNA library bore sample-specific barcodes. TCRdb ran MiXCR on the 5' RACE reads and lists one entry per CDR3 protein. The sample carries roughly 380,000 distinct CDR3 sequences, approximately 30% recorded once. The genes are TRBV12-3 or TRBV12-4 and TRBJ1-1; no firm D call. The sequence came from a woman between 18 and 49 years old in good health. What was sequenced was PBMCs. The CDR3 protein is CASSLVDPEAFF. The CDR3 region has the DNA TGTGCCAGCAGTTTAGTCGACCCGGAAGCTTTCTTT.